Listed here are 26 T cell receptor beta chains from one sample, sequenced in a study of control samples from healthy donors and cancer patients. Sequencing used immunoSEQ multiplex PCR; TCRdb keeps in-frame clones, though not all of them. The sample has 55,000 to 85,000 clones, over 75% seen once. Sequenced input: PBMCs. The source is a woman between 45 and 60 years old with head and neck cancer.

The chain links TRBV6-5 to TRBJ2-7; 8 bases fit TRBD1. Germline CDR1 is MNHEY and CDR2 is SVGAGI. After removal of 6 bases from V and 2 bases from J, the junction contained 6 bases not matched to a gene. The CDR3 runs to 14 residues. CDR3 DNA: TGTGCCAGCAGCCGGGACAGGAGGACCTACGAGCAGTACTTC. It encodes CASSRDRRTYEQYF.

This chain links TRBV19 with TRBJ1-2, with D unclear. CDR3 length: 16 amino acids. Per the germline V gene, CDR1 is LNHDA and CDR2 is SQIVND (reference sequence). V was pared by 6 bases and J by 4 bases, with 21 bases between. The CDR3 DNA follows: TGTGCCAGTAGGGGCAAGGGCTCCAAAGAAAGCTATGGCTACACCTTC. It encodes CASRGKGSKESYGYTF. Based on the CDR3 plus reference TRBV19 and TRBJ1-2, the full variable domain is DGGITQSPKYLFRKEGQNVTLSCEQNLNHDAMYWYRQDPGQGLRLIYYSQIVNDFQKGDIAEGYSVSREKKESFPLTVTSAQKNPTAFYLCASRGKGSKESYGYTFGSGTRLTVV.

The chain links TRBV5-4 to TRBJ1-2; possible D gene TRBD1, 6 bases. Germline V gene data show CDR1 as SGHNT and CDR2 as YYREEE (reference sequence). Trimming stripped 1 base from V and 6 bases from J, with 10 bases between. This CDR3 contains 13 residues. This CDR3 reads CASSLRAGDGYTF. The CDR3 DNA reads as TGTGCCAGCAGCTTGAGGGCAGGGGATGGCTACACCTTC.

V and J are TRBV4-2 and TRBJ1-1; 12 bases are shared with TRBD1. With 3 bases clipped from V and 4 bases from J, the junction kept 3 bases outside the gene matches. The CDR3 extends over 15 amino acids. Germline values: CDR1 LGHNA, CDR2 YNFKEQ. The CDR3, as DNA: TGTGCCAGCAGCCAGGGACAGGGGGCCGGCACTGAAGCTTTCTTT. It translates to CASSQGQGAGTEAFF.

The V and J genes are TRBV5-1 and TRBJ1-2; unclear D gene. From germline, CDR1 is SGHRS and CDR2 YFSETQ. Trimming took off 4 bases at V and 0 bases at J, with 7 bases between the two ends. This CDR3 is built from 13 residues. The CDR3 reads CASSPLTNYGYTF. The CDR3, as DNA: TGCGCCAGCAGCCCCCTGACTAACTATGGCTACACCTTC.

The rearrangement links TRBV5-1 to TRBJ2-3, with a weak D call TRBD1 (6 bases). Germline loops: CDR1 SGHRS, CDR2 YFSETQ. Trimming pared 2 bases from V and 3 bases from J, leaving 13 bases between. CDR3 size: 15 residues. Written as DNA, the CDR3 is TGCGCCAGCAGCTTCGATGGACAGAATACAGATACGCAGTATTTT. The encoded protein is CASSFDGQNTDTQYF.

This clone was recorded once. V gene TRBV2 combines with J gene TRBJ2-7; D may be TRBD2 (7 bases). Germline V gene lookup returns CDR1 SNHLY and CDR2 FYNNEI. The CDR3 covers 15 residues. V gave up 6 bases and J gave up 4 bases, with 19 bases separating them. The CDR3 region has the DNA TGTGCCAGCAGGTACAGGGAGGGCGGGGTATACGAGCAGTACTTC. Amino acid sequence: CASRYREGGVYEQYF.

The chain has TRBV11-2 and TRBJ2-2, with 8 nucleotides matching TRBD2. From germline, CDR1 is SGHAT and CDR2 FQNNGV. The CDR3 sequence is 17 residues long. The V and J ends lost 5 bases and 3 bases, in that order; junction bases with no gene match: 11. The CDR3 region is CASSPEVTGGHTGELFF. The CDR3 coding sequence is TGTGCCAGCAGCCCGGAAGTCACGGGGGGGCACACCGGGGAGCTGTTTTTT.

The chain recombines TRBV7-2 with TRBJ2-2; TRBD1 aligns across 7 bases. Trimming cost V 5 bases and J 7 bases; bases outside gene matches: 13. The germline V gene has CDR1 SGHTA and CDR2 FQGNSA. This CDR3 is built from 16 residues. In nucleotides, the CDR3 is TGTGCCAGCAGCCCATCCAAACAGGGGTTTGTCGGGGAGCTGTTTTTT. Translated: CASSPSKQGFVGELFF.

CDR3 nucleotide sequence: TGTGCCAGCAGTCCTTTTGGGGCCTACGAGCAGTACTTC. Translating it yields CASSPFGAYEQYF. The rearrangement uses TRBV27 and TRBJ2-7; D not certain. Trimming pared 5 bases from V and 2 bases from J, leaving 10 bases between. This CDR3 spans 13 amino acids. The germline CDR1 and CDR2 sequences are MNHEY and SMNVEV (reference sequence).

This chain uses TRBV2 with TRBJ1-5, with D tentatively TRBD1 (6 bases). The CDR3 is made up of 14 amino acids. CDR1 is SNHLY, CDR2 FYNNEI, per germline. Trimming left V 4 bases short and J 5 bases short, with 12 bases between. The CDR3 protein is CASSARGPYQPQHF. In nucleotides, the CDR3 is TGTGCCAGCAGTGCCAGGGGCCCCTATCAGCCCCAGCATTTT.

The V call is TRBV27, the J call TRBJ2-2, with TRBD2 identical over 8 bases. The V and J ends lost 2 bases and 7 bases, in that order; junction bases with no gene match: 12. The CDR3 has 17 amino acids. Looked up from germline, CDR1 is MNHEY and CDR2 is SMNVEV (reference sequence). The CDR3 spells CASSLPRRGAGDGELFF. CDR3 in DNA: TGTGCCAGCAGTTTACCCCGGCGGGGGGCCGGGGACGGGGAGCTGTTTTTT.

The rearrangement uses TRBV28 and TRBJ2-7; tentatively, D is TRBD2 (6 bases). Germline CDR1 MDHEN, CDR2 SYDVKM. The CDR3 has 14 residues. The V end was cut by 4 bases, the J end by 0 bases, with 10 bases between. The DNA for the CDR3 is TGTGCCAGCAGTTCGGCGGGGACCTCCTACGAGCAGTACTTC. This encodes CASSSAGTSYEQYF.

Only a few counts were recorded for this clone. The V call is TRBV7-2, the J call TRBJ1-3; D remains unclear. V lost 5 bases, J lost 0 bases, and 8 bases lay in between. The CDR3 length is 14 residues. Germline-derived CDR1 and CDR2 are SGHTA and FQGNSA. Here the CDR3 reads CASSTGNSGNTIYF. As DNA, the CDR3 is TGTGCCAGCAGCACTGGGAACTCTGGAAACACCATATATTTT. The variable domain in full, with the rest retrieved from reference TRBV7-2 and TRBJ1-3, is GAGVSQSPSNKVTEKGKDVELRCDPISGHTALYWYRQSLGQGLEFLIYFQGNSAPDKSGLPSDRFSAERTGGSVSTLTIQRTQQEDSAVYLCASSTGNSGNTIYFGEGSWLTVV.

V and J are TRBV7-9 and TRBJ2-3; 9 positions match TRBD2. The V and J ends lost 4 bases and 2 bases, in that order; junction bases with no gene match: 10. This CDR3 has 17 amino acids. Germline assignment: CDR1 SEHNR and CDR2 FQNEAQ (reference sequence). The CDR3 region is CASSSPQAGGPTDTQYF. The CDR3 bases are TGTGCCAGCAGCTCTCCCCAAGCGGGGGGTCCCACAGATACGCAGTATTTT.

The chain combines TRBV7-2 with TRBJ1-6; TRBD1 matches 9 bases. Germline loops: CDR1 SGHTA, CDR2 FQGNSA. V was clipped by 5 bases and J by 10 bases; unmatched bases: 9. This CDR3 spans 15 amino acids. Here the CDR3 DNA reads TGTGCCAGCAGCCCACTGACAGGGGGAATGTCACCCCTCCACTTT. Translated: CASSPLTGGMSPLHF.

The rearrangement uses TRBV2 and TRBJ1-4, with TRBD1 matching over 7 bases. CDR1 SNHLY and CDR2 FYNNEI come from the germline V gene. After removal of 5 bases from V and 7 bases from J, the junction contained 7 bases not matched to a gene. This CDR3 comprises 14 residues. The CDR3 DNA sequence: TGTGCCAGCAGTCCCACAGGGGCTGGTGAAAAACTGTTTTTT. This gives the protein CASSPTGAGEKLFF.

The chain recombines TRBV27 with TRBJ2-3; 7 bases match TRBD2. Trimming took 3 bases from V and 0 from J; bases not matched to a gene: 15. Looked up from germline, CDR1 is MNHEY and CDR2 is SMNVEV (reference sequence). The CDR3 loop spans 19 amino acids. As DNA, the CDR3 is TGTGCCAGCAGTTTCTTCGGGGAGGGAGGAGGGCCCAGCACAGATACGCAGTATTTT. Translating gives CASSFFGEGGGPSTDTQYF.

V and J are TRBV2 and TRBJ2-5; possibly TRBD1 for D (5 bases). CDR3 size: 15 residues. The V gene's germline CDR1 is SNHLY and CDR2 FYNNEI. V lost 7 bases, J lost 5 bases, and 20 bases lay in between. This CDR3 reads CASNRGNIRLETQYF. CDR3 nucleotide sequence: TGTGCCAGCAATAGGGGTAATATCCGGTTGGAGACCCAGTACTTC.

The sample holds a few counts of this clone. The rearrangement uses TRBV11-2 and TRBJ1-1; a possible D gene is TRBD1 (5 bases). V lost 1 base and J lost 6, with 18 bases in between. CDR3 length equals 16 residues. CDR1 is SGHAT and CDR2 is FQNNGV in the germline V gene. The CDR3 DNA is TGTGCCAGCAGCTTAGTCCGGGGGGTGGGATTCGCTGAAGCTTTCTTT. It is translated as CASSLVRGVGFAEAFF.

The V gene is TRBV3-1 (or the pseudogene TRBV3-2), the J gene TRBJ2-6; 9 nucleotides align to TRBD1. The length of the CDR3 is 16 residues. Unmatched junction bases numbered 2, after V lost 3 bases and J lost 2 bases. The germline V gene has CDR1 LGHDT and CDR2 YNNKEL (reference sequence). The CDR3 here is CASSQGTGTGANVLTF. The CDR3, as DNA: TGTGCCAGCAGCCAGGGGACAGGGACTGGGGCCAACGTCCTGACTTTC.

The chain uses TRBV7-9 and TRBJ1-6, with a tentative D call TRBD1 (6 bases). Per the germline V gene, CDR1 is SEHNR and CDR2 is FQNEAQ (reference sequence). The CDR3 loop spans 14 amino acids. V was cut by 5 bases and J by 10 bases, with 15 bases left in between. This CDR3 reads CASSPSGAGSPLHF. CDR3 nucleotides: TGTGCCAGCAGCCCTTCGGGGGCCGGCTCACCCCTCCACTTT.

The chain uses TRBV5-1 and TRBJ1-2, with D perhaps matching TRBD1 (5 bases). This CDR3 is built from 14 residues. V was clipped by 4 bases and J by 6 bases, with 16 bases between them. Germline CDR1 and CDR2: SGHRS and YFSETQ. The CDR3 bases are TGCGCCAGCAGCCTCTCGGGAGGGACCGATGGCTACACCTTC. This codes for CASSLSGGTDGYTF.

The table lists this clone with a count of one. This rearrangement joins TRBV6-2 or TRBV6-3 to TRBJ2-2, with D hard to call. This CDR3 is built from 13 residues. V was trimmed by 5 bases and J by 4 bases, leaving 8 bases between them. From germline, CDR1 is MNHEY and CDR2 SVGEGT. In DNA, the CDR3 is TGTGCCAGCAGTCCGTCGGGCACCGGGGAGCTGTTTTTT. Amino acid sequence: CASSPSGTGELFF.

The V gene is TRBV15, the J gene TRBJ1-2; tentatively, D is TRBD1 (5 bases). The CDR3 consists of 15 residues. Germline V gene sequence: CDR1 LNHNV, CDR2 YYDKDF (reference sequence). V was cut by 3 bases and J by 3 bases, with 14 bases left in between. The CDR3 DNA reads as TGTGCCACCAGCAGGGAACTTACAGGTGACTATGGCTACACCTTC. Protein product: CATSRELTGDYGYTF.

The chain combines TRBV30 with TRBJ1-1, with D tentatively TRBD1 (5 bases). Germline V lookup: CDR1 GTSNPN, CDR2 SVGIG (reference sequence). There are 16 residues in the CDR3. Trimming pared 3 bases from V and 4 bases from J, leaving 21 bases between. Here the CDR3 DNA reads TGTGCCTGGAGCACGTGGGGCAGTGTAACGAGCACTGAAGCTTTCTTT. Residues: CAWSTWGSVTSTEAFF.